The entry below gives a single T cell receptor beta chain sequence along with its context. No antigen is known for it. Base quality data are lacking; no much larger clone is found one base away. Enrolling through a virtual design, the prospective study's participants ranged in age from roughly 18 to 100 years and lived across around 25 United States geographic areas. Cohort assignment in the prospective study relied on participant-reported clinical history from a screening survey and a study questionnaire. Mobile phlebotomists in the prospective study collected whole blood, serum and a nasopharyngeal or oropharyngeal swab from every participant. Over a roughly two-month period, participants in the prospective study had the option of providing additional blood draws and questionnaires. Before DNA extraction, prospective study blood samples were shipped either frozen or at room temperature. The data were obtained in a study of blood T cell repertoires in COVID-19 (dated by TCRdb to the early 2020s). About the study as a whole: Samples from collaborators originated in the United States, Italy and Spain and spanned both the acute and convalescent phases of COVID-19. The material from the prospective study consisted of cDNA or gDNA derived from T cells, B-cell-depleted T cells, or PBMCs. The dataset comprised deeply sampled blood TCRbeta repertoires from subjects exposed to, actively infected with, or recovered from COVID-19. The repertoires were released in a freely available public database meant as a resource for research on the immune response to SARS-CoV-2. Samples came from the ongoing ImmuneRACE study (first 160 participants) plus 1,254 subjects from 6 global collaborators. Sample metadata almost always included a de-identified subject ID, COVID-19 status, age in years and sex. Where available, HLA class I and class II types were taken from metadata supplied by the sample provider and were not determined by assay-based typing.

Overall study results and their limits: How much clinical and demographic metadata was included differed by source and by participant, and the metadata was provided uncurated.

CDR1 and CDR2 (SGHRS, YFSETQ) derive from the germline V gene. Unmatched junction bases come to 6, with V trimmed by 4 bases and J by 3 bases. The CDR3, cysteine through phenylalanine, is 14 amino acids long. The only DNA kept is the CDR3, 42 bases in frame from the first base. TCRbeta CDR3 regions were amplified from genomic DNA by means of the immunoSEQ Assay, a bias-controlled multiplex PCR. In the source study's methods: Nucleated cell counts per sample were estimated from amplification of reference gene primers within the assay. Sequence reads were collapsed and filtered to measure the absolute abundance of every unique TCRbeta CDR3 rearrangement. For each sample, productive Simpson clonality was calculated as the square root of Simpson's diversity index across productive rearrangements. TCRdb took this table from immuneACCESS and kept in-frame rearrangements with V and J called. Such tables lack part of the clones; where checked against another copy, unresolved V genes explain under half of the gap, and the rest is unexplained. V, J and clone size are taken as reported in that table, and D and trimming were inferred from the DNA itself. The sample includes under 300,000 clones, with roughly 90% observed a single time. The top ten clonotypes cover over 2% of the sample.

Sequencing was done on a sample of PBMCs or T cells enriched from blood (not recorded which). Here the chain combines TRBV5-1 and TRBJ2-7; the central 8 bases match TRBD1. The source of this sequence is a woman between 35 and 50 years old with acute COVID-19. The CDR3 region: CASSPGQGDYEQYF. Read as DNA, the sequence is TGCGCCAGCAGCCCTGGACAGGGCGACTACGAGCAGTACTTC.